A single sample gave rise to the 5 T cell receptor beta chains below, sequenced in a study of technical replicates of blood from a handful of donors. Generated by immunoSEQ multiplex PCR, the TCRdb table keeps only in-frame clones and is missing some. Among about 12,000 clones, 95% were seen once, and the ten largest hold more than 6%. Sequenced: PBMCs. These receptor sequences come from a human donor in good health.

This chain joins TRBV21-1 and TRBJ2-3; no DNA check was done on the table's D call, TRBD2. TRBV21-1 is marked as a pseudogene. The CDR3 spans 16 residues. This CDR3 is CASSNGLAGAGDTQYF. The DNA for the CDR3 is TGTGCCAGCAGCAACGGACTAGCGGGGGCTGGGGATACGCAGTATTTT.

V and J are TRBV14 and TRBJ2-7; TRBD2 agrees at 7 bases. Trimming removed 3 bases from V and 3 bases from J; junction bases left unmatched: 2. This CDR3 is 13 amino acids long. CDR1 SGHDN and CDR2 FVKESK come from the germline V gene. The CDR3 sequence: CASSHRDYYEQYF. DNA for the CDR3: TGTGCCAGCAGCCACCGGGACTACTACGAGCAGTACTTC.

This sequence joins TRBV27 and TRBJ2-1, with TRBD2 matching 11 bases. The CDR3 runs 16 residues. V gave up 6 bases and J gave up 2 bases; unmatched junction bases: 6. Germline CDR1 MNHEY, CDR2 SMNVEV (reference sequence). The DNA for the CDR3 is TGTGCCAGCAGCCTTGGGACTAGCGGAGCCTACAATGAGCAGTTCTTC. It encodes CASSLGTSGAYNEQFF.

The chain is built from TRBV7-2 and TRBJ2-7; 10 bases map to TRBD1. Germline trimming cut 5 bases from V and 5 bases from J; bases unmatched to any gene: 12. The CDR3 is 16 amino acids. The V gene's germline CDR1 is SGHTA and CDR2 FQGNSA. Here the CDR3 reads CASSATSGTGVNEQYF. In DNA, the CDR3 is TGTGCCAGCAGCGCAACCTCCGGGACAGGGGTAAACGAGCAGTACTTC.

This clone occurred a few times. The chain couples TRBV28 to TRBJ1-5; 7 bases are a match to TRBD1. The CDR3 consists of 15 residues. Trimming cost V 6 bases and J 4 bases; bases outside gene matches: 9. Per germline, CDR1 MDHEN and CDR2 SYDVKM. DNA for the CDR3: TGTGCCAGCAGGGCCCTGGACAGGCTAAATCAGCCCCAGCATTTT. Translation: CASRALDRLNQPQHF. Looking up the rest from reference TRBV28 and TRBJ1-5 gives the full variable domain: DVKVTQSSRYLVKRTGEKVFLECVQDMDHENMFWYRQDPGLGLRLIYFSYDVKMKEKGDIPEGYSVSREKKERFSLILESASTNQTSMYLCASRALDRLNQPQHFGDGTRLSIL.